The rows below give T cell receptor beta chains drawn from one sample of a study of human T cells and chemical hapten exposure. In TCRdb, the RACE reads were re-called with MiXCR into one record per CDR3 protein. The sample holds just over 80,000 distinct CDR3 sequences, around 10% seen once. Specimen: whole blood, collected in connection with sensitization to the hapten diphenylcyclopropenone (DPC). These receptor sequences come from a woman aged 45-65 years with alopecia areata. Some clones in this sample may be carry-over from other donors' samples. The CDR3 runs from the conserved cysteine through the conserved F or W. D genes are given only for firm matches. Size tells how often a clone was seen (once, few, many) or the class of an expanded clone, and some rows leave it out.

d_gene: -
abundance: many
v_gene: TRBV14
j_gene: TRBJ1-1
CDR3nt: TGTGCCAGCAGCCTCCACAGGGCCACTGAAGCTTTCTTT
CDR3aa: CASSLHRATEAFF

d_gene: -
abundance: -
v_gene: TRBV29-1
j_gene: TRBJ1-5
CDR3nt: TGCAGCGTCGCCGATTTACACGGGCAGCCCCAGCATTTT
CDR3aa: CSVADLHGQPQHF

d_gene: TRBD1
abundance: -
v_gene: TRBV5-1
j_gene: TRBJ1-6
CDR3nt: TGCGCCAGCAGCTTGGGAACAGGGGTTGGCAATAATTCACCCCTCCACTTT
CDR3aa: CASSLGTGVGNNSPLHF

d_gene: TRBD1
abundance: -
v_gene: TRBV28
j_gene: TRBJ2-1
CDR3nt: TGTACCAGCAGGTACCGGGACAGGTACAATGAGCAGTTCTTC
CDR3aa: CTSRYRDRYNEQFF

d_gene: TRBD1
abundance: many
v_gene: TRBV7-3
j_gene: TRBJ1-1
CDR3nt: TGTGCCAGCGGGACAACAGGGGGGACTGAAGCTTTCTTT
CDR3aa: CASGTTGGTEAFF

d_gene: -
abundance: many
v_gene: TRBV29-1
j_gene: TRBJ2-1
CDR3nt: TGCAGCGTTGGGACCTCAAGCTCCTACAATGAGCAGTTCTTC
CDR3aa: CSVGTSSSYNEQFF

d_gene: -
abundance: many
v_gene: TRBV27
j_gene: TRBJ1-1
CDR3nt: TGTGCCAGCAGTCCCCTTCGGGGGGCAGGAAACACTGAAGCTTTCTTT
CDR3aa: CASSPLRGAGNTEAFF

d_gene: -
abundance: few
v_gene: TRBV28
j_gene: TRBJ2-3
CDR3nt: TGTGCCAGCAACCGGGATACGCAGTATTTT
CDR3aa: CASNRDTQYF

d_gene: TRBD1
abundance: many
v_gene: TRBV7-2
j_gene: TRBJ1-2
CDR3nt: TGTGCCAGCAGCTTAAACAGGGGAGTGGATGGCTACACCTTC
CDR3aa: CASSLNRGVDGYTF

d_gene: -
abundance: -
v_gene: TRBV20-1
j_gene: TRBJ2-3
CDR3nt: TGCAGTGCTAGAGTTCAGGGCTTCACAGATACGCAGTATTTT
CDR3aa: CSARVQGFTDTQYF

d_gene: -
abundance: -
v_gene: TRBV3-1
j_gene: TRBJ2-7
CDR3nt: TGTGCCAGCAGCCGGGACCCAGGCTCGACCTACGAGCAGTACTTC
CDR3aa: CASSRDPGSTYEQYF

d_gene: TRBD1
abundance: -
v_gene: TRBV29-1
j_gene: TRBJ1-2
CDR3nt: TGCAGCGTTCAGACAGGGGGCGGTGGCTACACCTTC
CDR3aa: CSVQTGGGGYTF

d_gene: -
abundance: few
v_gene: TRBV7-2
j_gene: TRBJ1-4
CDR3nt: TGTGCCAGCAGCTTCCCATTTGGGGGCGCGAGTGAAAAACTGTTTTTT
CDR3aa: CASSFPFGGASEKLFF

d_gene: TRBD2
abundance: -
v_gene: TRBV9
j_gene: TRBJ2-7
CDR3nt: TGTGCCAGCAGCGTCGAAGCGGGGAGCTATCCCTACGAGCAGTACTTC
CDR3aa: CASSVEAGSYPYEQYF

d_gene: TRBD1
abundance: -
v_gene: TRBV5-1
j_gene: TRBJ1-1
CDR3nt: TGCGCCAGCAGCTCGGGACAGGAAGGAACTGAAGCTTTCTTT
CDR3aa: CASSSGQEGTEAFF

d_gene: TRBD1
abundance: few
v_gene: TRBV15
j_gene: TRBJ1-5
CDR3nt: TGTGCCACCAGCAGAGCACTACAGGGGAGCAATCAGCCCCAGCATTTT
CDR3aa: CATSRALQGSNQPQHF

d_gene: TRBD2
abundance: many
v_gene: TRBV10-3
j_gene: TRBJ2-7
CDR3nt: TGTGCCATCAGTGACGGACTAGCGGCCTACGAGCAGTACTTC
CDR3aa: CAISDGLAAYEQYF

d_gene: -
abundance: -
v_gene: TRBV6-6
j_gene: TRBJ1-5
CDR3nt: TGTGCCAGCAGTAAGACAGGTCCGGAGAGCAATCAGCCCCAGCATTTT
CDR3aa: CASSKTGPESNQPQHF

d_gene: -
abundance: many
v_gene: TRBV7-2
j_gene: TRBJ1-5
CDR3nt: TGTGCCAGCAGCTCCTACCACAGGGACCAGCCCCAGCATTTT
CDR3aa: CASSSYHRDQPQHF

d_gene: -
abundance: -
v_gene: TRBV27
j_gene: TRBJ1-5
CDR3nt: TGTGCCAGCAGTCCGACTTATTCGGGGTATCAGCCCCAGCATTTT
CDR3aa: CASSPTYSGYQPQHF

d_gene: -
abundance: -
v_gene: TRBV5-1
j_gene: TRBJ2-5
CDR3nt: TGCGCCAGCAGCTTGAACAGCGGGGCAGGGGTATCGGAGACCCAGTACTTC
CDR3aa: CASSLNSGAGVSETQYF

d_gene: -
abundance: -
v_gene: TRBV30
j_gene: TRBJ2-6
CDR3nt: TGTGCCTGGACGACAGGATCTGGGGCCAACGTCCTGACTTTC
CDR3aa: CAWTTGSGANVLTF

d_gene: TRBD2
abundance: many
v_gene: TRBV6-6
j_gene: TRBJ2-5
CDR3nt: TGTGCCAGCAGTTACTTGGGACTAGCGGGATTTGAGACCCAGTACTTC
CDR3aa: CASSYLGLAGFETQYF

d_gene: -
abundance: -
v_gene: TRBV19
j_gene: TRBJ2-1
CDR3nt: TGTGCCAGTAGTTTGACAGGTAGGAATGAGCAGTTCTTC
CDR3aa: CASSLTGRNEQFF

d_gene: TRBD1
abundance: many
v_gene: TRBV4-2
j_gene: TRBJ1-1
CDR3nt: TGTGCCAGCAGCCAAACCGGGACAGGGTACACTGAAGCTTTCTTT
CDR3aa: CASSQTGTGYTEAFF

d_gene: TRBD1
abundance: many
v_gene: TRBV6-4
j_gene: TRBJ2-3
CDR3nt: TGTGCCAGCAGTGACGCAAAGGGGGCCACAGATACGCAGTATTTT
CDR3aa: CASSDAKGATDTQYF